The 11 T cell receptor beta chains reported below all come from one sample, sequenced in a study of early stage breast cancer tumors (dated by TCRdb to the late 2010s). Library preparation employed the immunoSEQ multiplex PCR assay. TCRdb took this table from immuneACCESS and kept in-frame rearrangements with V and J called. Such tables lack part of the clones; where checked against another copy, unresolved V genes explain under half of the gap, and the rest is unexplained. The sample yields 1,600 or so clones; around 79% were counted once. Jointly, the top ten make up roughly 8% of the sample. Sequenced: normal breast tissue next to the tumor. These receptors were collected from a person aged 65 to 85 with breast cancer.

The chain employs TRBV15 and TRBJ2-3; D gene ambiguous. The CDR3 is 17 amino acids. The germline V gene has CDR1 LNHNV and CDR2 YYDKDF (reference sequence). Deletions cut 0 bases from V and 4 bases from J, with 17 bases between. Here the CDR3 reads CATSRDLGSSSADTQYF. In DNA, the CDR3 is TGTGCCACCAGCAGAGATCTGGGTAGCTCATCGGCAGATACGCAGTATTTT.

The rearrangement links TRBV7-6 to TRBJ2-1, with 12 positions matching TRBD2. The CDR3 runs 17 residues. The V gene end was trimmed by 0 bases and the J gene end by 4 bases; junction bases not matched to a gene: 4. Germline loops: CDR1 SGHVS, CDR2 FNYEAQ. The CDR3 DNA reads as TGTGCCAGCAGCTTAGCAAAACTAGCGGGGGGTTACAATGAGCAGTTCTTC. It is translated as CASSLAKLAGGYNEQFF.

V gene TRBV9 combines with J gene TRBJ1-2; TRBD1 matches 8 bases. Germline V gene sequence: CDR1 SGDLS, CDR2 YYNGEE. Trimming removed 4 bases from V and 8 bases from J; junction bases left unmatched: 16. The CDR3 spans 16 residues. The CDR3 region is CASSREVGQGGNGYTF. The CDR3 DNA sequence: TGTGCCAGCAGCCGAGAAGTAGGACAGGGTGGAAACGGCTACACCTTC.

The rearrangement joins TRBV10-3 to TRBJ2-5, with 7 bases aligning to TRBD2. The CDR3 is made up of 11 amino acids. Looked up from germline, CDR1 is ENHRY and CDR2 is SYGVKD. V gave up 5 bases and J gave up 10 bases; unmatched junction bases: 4. This CDR3 is CAISFGGGQYF. The CDR3 coding sequence is TGTGCCATCAGTTTTGGGGGGGGCCAGTACTTC.

This chain joins TRBV7-2 and TRBJ1-1; D is perhaps TRBD1 (6 bases). In germline, CDR1 is SGHTA, CDR2 FQGNSA. Trimming shortened V by 3 bases and J by 3 bases, and 14 bases separated the two germline ends. CDR3 length: 15 amino acids. The CDR3 region has the DNA TGTGCCAGCAGCTTGTTGGGCCAGGGGTACACTGAAGCTTTCTTT. This sequence encodes CASSLLGQGYTEAFF.

The chain employs TRBV13 and TRBJ1-1; 7 bases map to TRBD1. The CDR3 is 15 amino acids. Germline V gene sequence: CDR1 PRHDT, CDR2 FYEKMQ (reference sequence). The trim removed 0 bases at V and 5 bases at J, leaving 6 bases unmatched. The CDR3 nucleotides are TGTGCCAGCAGCTTAGGACAGGGGAGTGGGACTGAAGCTTTCTTT. This sequence encodes CASSLGQGSGTEAFF. The complete variable domain, with remaining parts taken from reference TRBV13 and TRBJ1-1, reads AAGVIQSPRHLIKEKRETATLKCYPIPRHDTVYWYQQGPGQDPQFLISFYEKMQSDKGSIPDRFSAQQFSDYHSELNMSSLELGDSALYFCASSLGQGSGTEAFFGQGTRLTVV.

The chain employs TRBV9 and TRBJ2-3, with 9 bases fitting TRBD2. The trim removed 0 bases at V and 4 bases at J, leaving 6 bases unmatched. Germline lookup yields CDR1 SGDLS and CDR2 YYNGEE. The CDR3 sequence is 16 residues long. The CDR3, as DNA: TGTGCCAGCAGCGTAGCTCGGGCGGGAGGGGCAGATACGCAGTATTTT. This encodes CASSVARAGGADTQYF.

This chain joins TRBV6-1 and TRBJ1-5; D might be TRBD1 (6 bases). Germline V gene data show CDR1 as MNHNS and CDR2 as SASEGT. The CDR3 contains 14 residues. V lost 5 bases and J 2 bases, leaving 10 bases between the germline ends. CDR3 sequence: CASSYRTGNQPQHF. In nucleotides, the CDR3 is TGTGCCAGCAGTTATAGGACAGGCAATCAGCCCCAGCATTTT.

The rearrangement uses TRBV19 and TRBJ2-7; 10 bases agree with TRBD1. The ends lost 4 bases at V and 5 bases at J; junction bases unmatched: 11. Germline CDR1 LNHDA, CDR2 SQIVND (reference sequence). The CDR3 totals 16 residues. The DNA of the CDR3 is TGTGCCAGTAGTAACTCCGGGACAGGGGTACGTAACGAGCAGTACTTC. This gives the protein CASSNSGTGVRNEQYF.

The rearrangement joins TRBV6-1 to TRBJ2-5; 9 bases are shared with TRBD2. This CDR3 comprises 17 residues. CDR1 is MNHNS and CDR2 is SASEGT in the germline V gene. Losses at the gene ends were 2 bases for V and 4 bases for J; bases not matched to a gene: 11. CDR3 in DNA: TGTGCCAGCAGTGAATATAAGGGCGGGGGGGCGTCAGAGACCCAGTACTTC. This codes for CASSEYKGGGASETQYF.

This clone was found a few times. The chain has TRBV14 and TRBJ1-1, with D maybe TRBD1 (6 bases). Trimming removed 4 bases at V and 7 bases at J, with 16 bases between. Germline V gene sequence: CDR1 SGHDN, CDR2 FVKESK. CDR3 length: 14 residues. CDR3 nucleotides: TGTGCCAGCAGCCTCATGACAGGAACGGGTGAAGCTTTCTTT. Its protein product is CASSLMTGTGEAFF.